Listed below are T cell receptor beta chains from one sample, sequenced in a study of cytomegalovirus exposure and HLA in healthy donors. Libraries were prepared by immunoSEQ multiplex PCR; TCRdb keeps only in-frame clonotypes and omits some of them. The table lists 200,000 to 250,000 clones, over 60% of them singletons. The sequencing sample was made of PBMCs. These TCRs come from a man aged 35 to 55 in good health and CMV-seronegative. The conserved cysteine and the conserved F or W are not part of the CDR3 here.

TRBV4-2	TRBJ2-1	ASSQGGREQF
TRBV7-2	TRBJ1-6	ASSLGYSVRPLH
TRBV5-4	TRBJ1-1	ASSSGGGGSNTEAF
TRBV28	TRBJ1-3	ASSWTGSGNTIY
TRBV28	TRBJ2-7	ASSYSGRAEQY
TRBV5-1	TRBJ2-5	ASSFSQETQY
TRBV9	TRBJ1-3	ASSEQGSGNTIY
TRBV5-1	TRBJ2-3	ASSLGLWSGVTDTQY
TRBV4-2	TRBJ2-5	ASSQAGGETQY
TRBV19	TRBJ1-5	ASSIYTVSNQPQH
TRBV4-1	TRBJ1-4	ASSRGPGHEKLF
TRBV13	TRBJ1-1	ASSLRGQATNTEAF
TRBV7-9	TRBJ2-2	ASSSLAGNTGELF
TRBV7-8	TRBJ1-5	ASSFRSRVFNQPQH
TRBV4-3	TRBJ2-7	ASSRGTDYEQY
TRBV10-3	TRBJ1-1	AISPNGGPNTEAF
TRBV14	TRBJ2-7	ASSQGGTSEGEQY
TRBV28	TRBJ2-7	ASSLALQREEQY
TRBV9	TRBJ1-1	ASSSRDRVSTEAF
TRBV12-2	TRBJ2-7	ASHHSGSWDYEQY
TRBV13	TRBJ1-4	ASSLWTGDEKLF
TRBV6-1	TRBJ1-1	ASSEQGANTEAF
TRBV18	TRBJ2-7	ASSFTGTGDEQY
TRBV19	TRBJ2-1	ASTSYREDNEQF
TRBV4-1	TRBJ1-2	ASSQDYGRTNYGYT
TRBV2	TRBJ2-7	ASSVGDSGRAKYEQY
TRBV18	TRBJ1-1	ASSPGQGTEAF
TRBV29-1	TRBJ2-7	SVGQSSYEQY
TRBV5-1	TRBJ1-1	ASSLKGASNTEAF
TRBV28	TRBJ2-7	ASSPDSYEQY
TRBV13	TRBJ2-5	ASSLSGGNSQETQY
TRBV18	TRBJ2-1	ASSPINNEQF
TRBV6-5	TRBJ2-5	ASSHPRQGQETQY
TRBV28	TRBJ2-7	ASGDIAGSSYEQY
TRBV15	TRBJ2-7	ATSRDRASYEQY
TRBV19	TRBJ2-3	ASTGYGASTQY
TRBV14	TRBJ1-6	ASSYRGGNNSPLH
TRBV5-6	TRBJ1-5	ASSLGGHSNQPQH
TRBV11-1	TRBJ2-7	ASSLQGYEQY
TRBV9	TRBJ2-1	ASSAQEGIYNEQF
TRBV6-1	TRBJ2-4	ASSGRDRGVRNIQY
TRBV11-2	TRBJ2-7	ASSPHFSPVYEQY
TRBV10-1	TRBJ1-5	ASTDYRGKQPQH
TRBV19	TRBJ2-3	ASSIRQGSDTQY
TRBV27	TRBJ2-2	ASSPTGNTGELF
TRBV19	TRBJ2-2	ASRRPGLAGTGELF
TRBV18	TRBJ2-3	ASSTRQGASTDTQY
TRBV7-2	TRBJ2-7	ASSPTRSSYEQY
TRBV18	TRBJ1-2	ASSPPPAGYGYT
TRBV5-6	TRBJ2-7	ASSIRGQGAYEQY
TRBV19	TRBJ1-5	ASSMRAVGGNQPQH
TRBV2	TRBJ2-1	ASRGGAGEGNEQF
TRBV18	TRBJ1-1	ASSPLAGVGTEAF
TRBV9	TRBJ2-1	ASSTRQGSYNEQF
TRBV5-1	TRBJ2-7	ASSTARDRGHEQY
TRBV7-9	TRBJ1-1	ASSPRQGRTEAF
TRBV7-8	TRBJ1-1	ASRATNTEAF
TRBV6-6	TRBJ1-1	ASRWSVNTEAF
TRBV2	TRBJ2-3	ATLRTGGTDTQY
TRBV30	TRBJ1-5	AWSALQGPQH